This TCR beta chain was recovered during a study of blood T cell repertoires in COVID-19. This CDR3 region has 14 residues. The germline V gene encodes CDR1 MNHEY and CDR2 SMNVEV (reference sequence). The V end was cut by 5 bases, the J end by 5 bases, with 14 bases between. Generated by immunoSEQ multiplex PCR, the TCRdb table keeps only in-frame clones and is missing some. The table lists more than 400,000 clones, 90% of them singletons, with around 0.6% in the top ten. The chain joins TRBV27 to TRBJ2-3, with D perhaps matching TRBD1 (6 bases). Material for sequencing was PBMCs or T cells enriched from blood (not recorded which). The TCR comes from a young man who had recovered from COVID-19. CDR3 amino acids: CASSTQGKGDTQYF. The CDR3 bases are TGTGCCAGCAGTACCCAGGGGAAGGGAGATACGCAGTATTTT.